These T cell receptor beta chains were read from a single sample in a study of cytomegalovirus exposure and HLA in healthy donors. Generated by immunoSEQ multiplex PCR, the TCRdb table keeps only in-frame clones and is missing some. The data show more than 150,000 clones, about 84% seen once. The sample comprised PBMCs. The receptors originated from a man between 50 and 59 years old in good health and CMV-seropositive. Each CDR3 is given with its conserved first and last residue. D genes are given only for firm matches. Only some rows state a clone size, as once, few, many or a class for expanded clones.

V gene: TRBV25-1; CDR3 length: 15; D gene: -; J gene: TRBJ1-1; clone size: -; CDR3 DNA: TGTGCCAGCAGTCACACTAAGGGAGTTAACACTGAAGCTTTCTTT; CDR3 protein: CASSHTKGVNTEAFF
V gene: TRBV6-6; CDR3 length: 14; D gene: -; J gene: TRBJ2-7; clone size: -; CDR3 DNA: TGTGCCAGCAGTTACCCATTTTCCTCCTACGAGCAGTACTTC; CDR3 protein: CASSYPFSSYEQYF
V gene: TRBV7-2; CDR3 length: 13; D gene: -; J gene: TRBJ1-2; clone size: -; CDR3 DNA: TGTGCCAGCAGCTTAGGGACACTTTATGGCTACACCTTC; CDR3 protein: CASSLGTLYGYTF
V gene: TRBV5-1; CDR3 length: 12; D gene: TRBD1; J gene: TRBJ2-1; clone size: -; CDR3 DNA: TGCGCCAGCAGCGGTACACTGGACAGGCAATTCTTC; CDR3 protein: CASSGTLDRQFF
V gene: TRBV18; CDR3 length: 15; D gene: -; J gene: TRBJ1-1; clone size: -; CDR3 DNA: TGTGCCAGCTCACCACCTGGGCAGATGAACACTGAAGCTTTCTTT; CDR3 protein: CASSPPGQMNTEAFF
V gene: TRBV9; CDR3 length: 15; D gene: -; J gene: TRBJ2-7; clone size: -; CDR3 DNA: TGTGCCAGCAGCCCCCGCGTGGACTCTCCCTACGAGCAGTACTTC; CDR3 protein: CASSPRVDSPYEQYF
V gene: TRBV5-1; CDR3 length: 16; D gene: TRBD2; J gene: TRBJ2-1; clone size: -; CDR3 DNA: TGCGCCAGCAGCCCGAGAGCGGGAGGAACCTACAATGAGCAGTTCTTC; CDR3 protein: CASSPRAGGTYNEQFF
V gene: TRBV6-1; CDR3 length: 13; D gene: -; J gene: TRBJ1-2; clone size: -; CDR3 DNA: TGTGCCAGCAGTGAATTGTCAGTCTATGGCTACACCTTC; CDR3 protein: CASSELSVYGYTF
V gene: TRBV11-2; CDR3 length: 14; D gene: -; J gene: TRBJ1-4; clone size: -; CDR3 DNA: TGTGCCAGCAACCGAGAGAGGTTTCATGAAAAACTGTTTTTT; CDR3 protein: CASNRERFHEKLFF
V gene: TRBV7-9; CDR3 length: 15; D gene: TRBD1; J gene: TRBJ1-1; clone size: -; CDR3 DNA: TGTGCCAGCAGCCCCGACAGGGGGCGCGGCACTGAAGCTTTCTTT; CDR3 protein: CASSPDRGRGTEAFF
V gene: TRBV25-1; CDR3 length: 17; D gene: -; J gene: TRBJ2-1; clone size: few; CDR3 DNA: TGTGCCAGCAGTGATCCTCAGGGCGGCGGTGATTACAATGAGCAGTTCTTC; CDR3 protein: CASSDPQGGGDYNEQFF
V gene: TRBV30; CDR3 length: 13; D gene: TRBD1; J gene: TRBJ2-2; clone size: few; CDR3 DNA: TGTGCCTGGGGCCGGGACAGGGCCGGGGAGCTGTTTTTT; CDR3 protein: CAWGRDRAGELFF
V gene: TRBV6-5; CDR3 length: 16; D gene: TRBD1; J gene: TRBJ1-2; clone size: -; CDR3 DNA: TGTGCCAGCAGTTACTCGACTCGGACAGGTGACTATGGCTACACCTTC; CDR3 protein: CASSYSTRTGDYGYTF
V gene: TRBV2; CDR3 length: 13; D gene: TRBD1; J gene: TRBJ1-2; clone size: -; CDR3 DNA: TGTGCCAGCAGTCCGGACAGGGTGCGTGGCTACACCTTC; CDR3 protein: CASSPDRVRGYTF
V gene: TRBV4-1; CDR3 length: 14; D gene: TRBD1; J gene: TRBJ2-3; clone size: -; CDR3 DNA: TGCGCCAGCAGCTCCCGGACAGGGCGGGATACGCAGTATTTT; CDR3 protein: CASSSRTGRDTQYF
V gene: TRBV4-1; CDR3 length: 16; D gene: TRBD1; J gene: TRBJ1-1; clone size: -; CDR3 DNA: TGCGCCAGCAGCCAAGAGTGGGGACAGCCTAACACTGAAGCTTTCTTT; CDR3 protein: CASSQEWGQPNTEAFF
V gene: TRBV12-5; CDR3 length: 13; D gene: -; J gene: TRBJ2-5; clone size: -; CDR3 DNA: TGTGCTAGTGCTTTCCGGGAGAAAGAGACCCAGTACTTC; CDR3 protein: CASAFREKETQYF
V gene: TRBV27; CDR3 length: 16; D gene: -; J gene: TRBJ2-2; clone size: few; CDR3 DNA: TGTGCCAGCAGATTAAAGGCGGCCGCGAACACCGGGGAGCTGTTTTTT; CDR3 protein: CASRLKAAANTGELFF